Listed below are T cell receptor beta chains from one sample, sequenced in a study of blood T cell repertoires in COVID-19. Repertoires were generated with immunoSEQ multiplex PCR, while TCRdb's copy carries only in-frame clones and drops some. The table has 150,000 to 200,000 clones, approximately 85% seen once. The sequenced sample was peripheral blood. Receptors were obtained from a human donor with active or convalescent COVID-19. The donor label of this sample is uncertain. The CDR3 runs from the conserved cysteine through the conserved F or W. Fields, in order: V gene, J gene, CDR3 protein.

TRBV27,TRBJ2-7,CASSLSPSIASYEQYF
TRBV30,TRBJ1-2,CAWRGRGLGYTF
TRBV6-5,TRBJ2-3,CASSPEGVWTDTQYF
TRBV5-4,TRBJ2-4,CASSLGLLGGNFDIQYF
TRBV5-6,TRBJ1-2,CASIPKGHYGYTF
TRBV6-5,TRBJ2-7,CASSLDLAGATYEQYF
TRBV7-9,TRBJ2-7,CASSSSDRGKQYF
TRBV5-4,TRBJ1-5,CASSLDRSSQPQHF
TRBV10-3,TRBJ2-7,CARQQVGDEQYF
TRBV27,TRBJ2-1,CASSSWDSASYNEQFF
TRBV5-1,TRBJ2-7,CASSGGQNFYEQYF
TRBV2,TRBJ2-7,CASRVLGYEQYF
TRBV7-3,TRBJ2-3,CASSSRQGPDTQYF
TRBV21-1,TRBJ2-7,CASSVLWGTGIIYEQYF
TRBV12-5,TRBJ2-7,CASGFSGALYEQYF
TRBV6-4,TRBJ2-1,CASSDRPESPNEQFF
TRBV10-3,TRBJ2-2,CATIETSGATGELFF
TRBV7-6,TRBJ2-1,CASSIDQRSYNEQFF
TRBV18,TRBJ1-4,CASSPRLREKLFF
TRBV2,TRBJ2-2,CASSEEKAANTGELFF
TRBV12-3/TRBV12-4,TRBJ2-3,CASRVTGGATQYF
TRBV6-2/TRBV6-3,TRBJ2-1,CASSSHLADNEQFF
TRBV30,TRBJ1-2,CAWKRRGTSYYGYTF
TRBV3-1/TRBV3-2,TRBJ2-3,CASSHAHRRGGASGQYF
TRBV4-2,TRBJ2-7,CASSQESGQGNNEQYF
TRBV16,TRBJ2-3,CASSPLKSSPDTQYF
TRBV9,TRBJ2-1,CASSDLADNEQFF
TRBV12-3/TRBV12-4,TRBJ2-1,CASSLRTRNEQFF
TRBV9,TRBJ2-1,CASTAPRFF
TRBV27,TRBJ1-2,CASSLSAGGGYTF
TRBV4-1,TRBJ2-2,CASSQDPSSGRLNGELFF
TRBV11-2,TRBJ2-1,CASSDRDGEQFF
TRBV3-1/TRBV3-2,TRBJ1-2,CASSQRRTGINYGYTF
TRBV28,TRBJ2-1,CASSFISGGPNEQFF
TRBV5-1,TRBJ2-1,CASSLLAGGQDEQFF
TRBV7-2,TRBJ2-1,CASKIPTSGNEQFF
TRBV10-3,TRBJ1-2,CAISGSGKYGYTF